Below, one T cell receptor (beta chain) is given with its context. No antigen is known for it. Per the germline V gene, CDR1 is DFQATT and CDR2 is SNEGSKA (reference sequence). This CDR3 contains 14 residues. The entry originates in a study of T-cell reconstitution after alpha-beta-depleted transplantation in children. Study results and caveats: When one year had passed after transplant, most T-cell counts and diversity came from newly produced T cells. About two months after transplant, alpha-beta T cells reportedly came from several hundred expanded graft clones. Diversity of TCRbeta at day 60 was high in some patients, arising from surviving recipient T cells and thymic progenitors.

A TCRbeta library incorporating unique molecular identifiers was prepared. TCRdb itself ran the PCR reads through MiXCR, one entry per CDR3 protein. The profile covers some 450,000 distinct CDR3 sequences, with about 45% appearing a single time and under 35% taken by the ten largest. The chain uses TRBV20-1 and TRBJ1-2; possibly TRBD1 for D (5 bases). This sample comprised PBMCs, obtained before TCRalphabeta/CD19-depleted stem cell transplant. The sequence was collected from a girl aged 2 to 10 with aplastic anemia, due to receive a stem cell transplant. CDR3 nucleotide sequence: TGCAGCGGAGGGGTGATTACAGGCTCCTATGGCTACACCTTC. Protein product: CSGGVITGSYGYTF.